This entry lists 13 T cell receptor beta chains sequenced from one sample in a study of cytomegalovirus exposure and HLA in healthy donors. Amplification used 60 Vbeta primers and 13 Jbeta primers. TCRdb's copy holds only in-frame clones and misses some; the assay was immunoSEQ multiplex PCR. The data hold about 140,000 clones, with just under 85% observed a single time. The specimen was PBMCs. The origin of the receptors is a woman aged 55 to 70 in good health and CMV-seropositive.

V usage is TRBV12-2 and J usage is TRBJ2-7; TRBD1 is the table's D call and was not checked against the DNA. TRBV12-2 is a pseudogene segment. The CDR3 has 15 residues. CDR3 sequence reads: CASRLIRDREPEQYF. The CDR3 coding sequence is TGTGCAAGTCGGCTTATCCGGGACAGGGAACCCGAGCAGTACTTC.

This clone appeared once. The chain is built from TRBV15 and TRBJ2-1; perhaps TRBD1 as D (6 bases). The V and J ends lost 5 bases and 9 bases respectively, with 17 bases between them. The CDR3 consists of 14 residues. The germline V gene has CDR1 LNHNV and CDR2 YYDKDF (reference sequence). The chain's CDR3 is CATSPRAGAVEQFF. DNA for the CDR3: TGTGCCACCAGCCCTAGGGCAGGGGCTGTTGAGCAGTTCTTC.

The chain uses TRBV7-2 and TRBJ2-7; possibly TRBD1 for D (5 bases). Trimming removed 6 bases at V and 0 bases at J, with 15 bases between. Germline V gives CDR1 SGHTA, CDR2 FQGNSA. This CDR3 spans 15 amino acids. The CDR3 loop reads CASSPRGSSSYEQYF. The CDR3 DNA is TGTGCCAGCAGTCCTAGGGGAAGTAGCTCCTACGAGCAGTACTTC.

This chain uses TRBV27 with TRBJ2-7, with 9 positions matching TRBD2. This CDR3 has 17 amino acids. V trimming: 4 bases; J trimming: 5 bases; junction bases outside the gene matches: 15. CDR1 and CDR2 (germline): MNHEY, SMNVEV (reference sequence). This chain's CDR3 is CASSSTPSYSGSNEQYF. The CDR3 bases are TGTGCCAGCAGTTCAACCCCCTCGTATAGCGGGAGTAACGAGCAGTACTTC.

V and J are TRBV2 and TRBJ2-5; the D gene is possibly TRBD2 (6 bases). Germline values: CDR1 SNHLY, CDR2 FYNNEI. Deletions cut 6 bases from V and 5 bases from J, with 10 bases between. This CDR3 has 12 amino acids. CDR3: CASSWDLETQYF. Here the CDR3 DNA reads TGTGCCAGCAGCTGGGACTTGGAGACCCAGTACTTC.

The chain uses TRBV28 and TRBJ2-7; 7 nucleotides match TRBD2. With V trimmed by 3 bases and J by 3 bases, 5 bases remained unmatched. The germline gives CDR1 MDHEN, CDR2 SYDVKM. The CDR3 spans 14 residues. The DNA of the CDR3 is TGTGCCAGCAGTTTTAGCCGGGAGGTCTACGAGCAGTACTTC. This gives the protein CASSFSREVYEQYF.

The CDR3 DNA is TGTGCCTCCGGGACAGGGGGCGCGCAGCCCCAGCATTTT. This gives the protein CASGTGGAQPQHF. The gene calls are TRBV30 and TRBJ1-5, with TRBD1 matching over 12 bases. CDR3 length equals 13 residues. Germline values: CDR1 GTSNPN, CDR2 SVGIG (reference sequence). V gave up 7 bases and J gave up 7 bases; unmatched junction bases: 5.

The chain employs TRBV7-9 and TRBJ2-5; 7 nucleotides align to TRBD1. The germline CDR1 and CDR2 sequences are SEHNR and FQNEAQ (reference sequence). Losses at the gene ends were 4 bases for V and 2 bases for J; bases not matched to a gene: 7. CDR3 length: 15 amino acids. The CDR3 DNA reads TGTGCCAGCAGCTCCGGGACAGATAAACAAGAGACCCAGTACTTC. Translated: CASSSGTDKQETQYF.

V and J are TRBV28 and TRBJ1-2; the D is unclear. Trimming cost V 2 bases and J 5 bases, with 9 bases left between them. Germline V lookup: CDR1 MDHEN, CDR2 SYDVKM. The length of the CDR3 is 13 residues. The CDR3 loop is CASSLPQEYGYTF. CDR3 coding DNA: TGTGCCAGCAGTTTACCCCAGGAATATGGCTACACCTTC.

Only a few counts were recorded for this clone. For the CDR3, the DNA is TGTGCCAGCAGCGCCGCACAGGGGCGAGAAAAACTGTTTTTT. This gives the protein CASSAAQGREKLFF. V is TRBV5-5 and J is TRBJ1-4; 7 bases agree with TRBD1. J lost 8 bases, V lost 4 bases, and 8 bases had no gene match. The CDR3 sequence is 14 residues long. CDR1 and CDR2 (germline): SGHKS, YYEKEE (reference sequence).

The rearrangement uses TRBV18 and TRBJ1-1; D is uncertain. With 0 bases removed from V and 5 bases from J, the gap between germline ends came to 16 bases. This CDR3 is built from 16 residues. Germline V CDR1 and CDR2: KGHSH, LQKENI. The CDR3, as DNA: TGTGCCAGCTCACCACCCTCCAACACTGGGAGGACTGAAGCTTTCTTT. Its protein is CASSPPSNTGRTEAFF.

This chain connects TRBV7-2 to TRBJ1-3, with 7 bases lining up with TRBD1. CDR1 SGHTA and CDR2 FQGNSA come from the germline V gene. The CDR3 covers 13 residues. J gave up 16 bases and V 2 bases, and 11 bases lay outside the gene matches. The DNA for the CDR3 is TGTGCCAGCAGCTTACAGGGGACAGCCAGAGTGTATTTT. This codes for CASSLQGTARVYF.

The gene calls are TRBV5-1 and TRBJ2-1, with a weak D call TRBD1 (5 bases). The CDR3 runs to 20 residues. Germline values: CDR1 SGHRS, CDR2 YFSETQ. The V end lost 0 bases, the J end lost 8 bases, and 30 bases lay between the germline ends. Here the CDR3 reads CASSLGGPGRANRLIYEQFF. The CDR3 coding sequence is TGCGCCAGCAGCTTGGGGGGTCCCGGCAGGGCTAATCGTCTGATCTATGAGCAGTTCTTC.